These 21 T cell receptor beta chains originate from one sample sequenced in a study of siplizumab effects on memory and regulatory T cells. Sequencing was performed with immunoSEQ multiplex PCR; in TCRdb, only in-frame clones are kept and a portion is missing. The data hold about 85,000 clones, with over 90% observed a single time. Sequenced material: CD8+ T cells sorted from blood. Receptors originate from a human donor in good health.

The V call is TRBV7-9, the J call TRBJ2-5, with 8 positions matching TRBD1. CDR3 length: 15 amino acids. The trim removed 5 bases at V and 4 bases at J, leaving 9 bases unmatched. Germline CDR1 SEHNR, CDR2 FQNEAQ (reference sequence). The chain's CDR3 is CASSAATGARETQYF. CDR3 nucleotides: TGTGCCAGCAGCGCAGCGACAGGGGCGCGAGAGACCCAGTACTTC.

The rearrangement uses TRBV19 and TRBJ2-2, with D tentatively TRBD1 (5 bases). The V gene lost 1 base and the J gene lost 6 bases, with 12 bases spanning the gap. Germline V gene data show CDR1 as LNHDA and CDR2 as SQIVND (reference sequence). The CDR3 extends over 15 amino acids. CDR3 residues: CASSIGGRVAGELFF. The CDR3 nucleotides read TGTGCCAGTAGTATAGGTGGCAGGGTTGCCGGGGAGCTGTTTTTT. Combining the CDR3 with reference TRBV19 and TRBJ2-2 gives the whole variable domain DGGITQSPKYLFRKEGQNVTLSCEQNLNHDAMYWYRQDPGQGLRLIYYSQIVNDFQKGDIAEGYSVSREKKESFPLTVTSAQKNPTAFYLCASSIGGRVAGELFFGEGSRLTVL.

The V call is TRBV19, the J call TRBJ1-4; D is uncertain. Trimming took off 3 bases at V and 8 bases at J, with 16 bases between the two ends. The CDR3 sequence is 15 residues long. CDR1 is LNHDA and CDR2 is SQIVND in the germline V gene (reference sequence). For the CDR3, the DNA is TGTGCCAGTAGTATGGTCCACGGACGGATCGAAAAACTGTTTTTT. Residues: CASSMVHGRIEKLFF.

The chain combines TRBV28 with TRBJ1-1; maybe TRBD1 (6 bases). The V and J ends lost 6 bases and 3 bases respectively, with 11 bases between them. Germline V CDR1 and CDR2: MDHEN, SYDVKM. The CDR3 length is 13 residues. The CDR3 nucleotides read TGTGCCAGCAGATACACAGGGTACACTGAAGCTTTCTTT. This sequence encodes CASRYTGYTEAFF.

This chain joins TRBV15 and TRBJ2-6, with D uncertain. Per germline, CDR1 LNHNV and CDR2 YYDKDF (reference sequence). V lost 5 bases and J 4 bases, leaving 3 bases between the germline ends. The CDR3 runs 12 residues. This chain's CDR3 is CATSGGANVLTF. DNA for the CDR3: TGTGCCACCAGCGGCGGGGCCAACGTCCTGACTTTC.

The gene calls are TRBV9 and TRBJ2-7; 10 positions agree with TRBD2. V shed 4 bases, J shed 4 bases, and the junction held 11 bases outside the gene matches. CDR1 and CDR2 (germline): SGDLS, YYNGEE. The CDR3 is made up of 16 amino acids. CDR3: CASSHPAGTSVYEQYF. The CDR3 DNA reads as TGTGCCAGCAGCCACCCAGCCGGGACTAGCGTGTACGAGCAGTACTTC.

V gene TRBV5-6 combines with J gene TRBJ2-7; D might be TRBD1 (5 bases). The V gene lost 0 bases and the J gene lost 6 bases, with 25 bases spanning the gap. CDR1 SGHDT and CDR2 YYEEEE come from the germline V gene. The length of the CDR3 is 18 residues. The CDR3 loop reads CASSLAPIDGREVCEQYF. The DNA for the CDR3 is TGTGCCAGCAGCTTGGCCCCGATTGACGGCAGGGAAGTGTGCGAGCAGTACTTC.

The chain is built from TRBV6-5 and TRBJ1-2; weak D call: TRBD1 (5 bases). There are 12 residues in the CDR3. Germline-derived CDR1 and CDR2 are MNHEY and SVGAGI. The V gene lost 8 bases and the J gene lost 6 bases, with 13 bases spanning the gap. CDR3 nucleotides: TGTGCCAGCTCCCTAGGGGCCAATGGCTACACCTTC. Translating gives CASSLGANGYTF.

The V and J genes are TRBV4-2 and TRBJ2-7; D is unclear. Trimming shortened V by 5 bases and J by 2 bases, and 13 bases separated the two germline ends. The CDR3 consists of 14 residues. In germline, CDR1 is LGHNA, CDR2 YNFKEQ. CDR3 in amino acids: CASSLTPGTYEQYF. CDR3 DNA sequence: TGTGCCAGCAGCTTGACCCCTGGGACCTACGAGCAGTACTTC.

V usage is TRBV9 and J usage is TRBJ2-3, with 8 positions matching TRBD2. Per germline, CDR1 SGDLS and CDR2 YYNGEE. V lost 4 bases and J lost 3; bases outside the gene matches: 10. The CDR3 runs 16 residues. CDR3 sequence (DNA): TGTGCCAGCAGCCCCCACGGGGGGGTCGGGACAGATACGCAGTATTTT. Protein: CASSPHGGVGTDTQYF.

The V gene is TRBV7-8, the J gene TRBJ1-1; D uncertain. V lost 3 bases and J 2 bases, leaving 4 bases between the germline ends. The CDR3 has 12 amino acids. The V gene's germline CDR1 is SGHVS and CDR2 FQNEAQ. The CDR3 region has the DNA TGTGCCAGCAGCTTGCACAACACTGAAGCTTTCTTT. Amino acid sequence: CASSLHNTEAFF. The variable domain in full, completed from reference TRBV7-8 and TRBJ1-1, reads GAGVSQSPRYKVAKRGQDVALRCDPISGHVSLFWYQQALGQGPEFLTYFQNEAQLDKSGLPSDRFFAERPEGSVSTLKIQRTQQEDSAVYLCASSLHNTEAFFGQGTRLTVV.

CDR3 bases: TGCAGCCATATAGCGGATGTTTCAGATACGCAGTATTTT. Translation gives CSHIADVSDTQYF. The rearrangement joins TRBV29-1 to TRBJ2-3; D is possibly TRBD2 (6 bases). The CDR3 is 13 residues long. Trimming shortened V by 8 bases and J by 4 bases, and 16 bases separated the two germline ends. CDR1 is SQVTM, CDR2 ANQGSEA, per germline.

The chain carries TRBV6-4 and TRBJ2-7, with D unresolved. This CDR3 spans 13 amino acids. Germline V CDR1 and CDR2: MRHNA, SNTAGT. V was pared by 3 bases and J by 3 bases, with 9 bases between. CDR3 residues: CASSEAKDYEQYF. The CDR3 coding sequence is TGTGCCAGCAGTGAGGCGAAGGACTACGAGCAGTACTTC.

The CDR3 nucleotides read TGTGCCAGCAGCTTGGGGAGGGGGGAGCAGTTCTTC. Its protein product is CASSLGRGEQFF. V usage is TRBV5-4 and J usage is TRBJ2-1; perhaps D is TRBD1 or TRBD2 (6 bases each). This CDR3 contains 12 residues. V gave up 0 bases and J gave up 10 bases, with 8 bases separating them. CDR1 SGHNT and CDR2 YYREEE come from the germline V gene (reference sequence).

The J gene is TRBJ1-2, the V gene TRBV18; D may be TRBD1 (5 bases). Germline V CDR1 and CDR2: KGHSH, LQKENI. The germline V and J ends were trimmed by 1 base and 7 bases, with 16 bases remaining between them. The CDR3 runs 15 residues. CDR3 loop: CASSPLSGYDFGYTF. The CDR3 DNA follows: TGTGCCAGCTCACCACTGTCAGGGTATGATTTTGGCTACACCTTC.

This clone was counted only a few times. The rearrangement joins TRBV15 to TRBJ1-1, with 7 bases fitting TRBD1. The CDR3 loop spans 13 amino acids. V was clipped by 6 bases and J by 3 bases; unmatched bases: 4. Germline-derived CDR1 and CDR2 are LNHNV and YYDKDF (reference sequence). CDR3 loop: CATRTTGYTEAFF. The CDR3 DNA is TGTGCCACCAGAACGACAGGGTACACTGAAGCTTTCTTT.

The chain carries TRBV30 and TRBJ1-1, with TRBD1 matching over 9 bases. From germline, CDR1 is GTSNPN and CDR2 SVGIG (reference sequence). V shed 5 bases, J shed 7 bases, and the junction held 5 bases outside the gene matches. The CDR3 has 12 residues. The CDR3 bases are TGTGCCTGGGGGACAGGGTTGAATGAAGCTTTCTTT. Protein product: CAWGTGLNEAFF.

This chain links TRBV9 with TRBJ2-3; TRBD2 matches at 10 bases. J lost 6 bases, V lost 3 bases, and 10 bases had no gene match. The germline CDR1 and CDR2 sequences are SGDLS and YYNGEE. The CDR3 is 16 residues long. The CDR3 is CASSGPGLAGADTQYF. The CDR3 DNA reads TGTGCCAGCAGCGGTCCGGGGCTAGCGGGAGCTGATACGCAGTATTTT.

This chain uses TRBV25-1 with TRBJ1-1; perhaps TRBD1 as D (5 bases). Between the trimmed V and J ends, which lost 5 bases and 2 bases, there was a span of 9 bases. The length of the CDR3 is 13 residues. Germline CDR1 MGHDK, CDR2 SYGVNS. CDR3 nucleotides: TGTGCCAGCAGTCCGGGACCAAACACTGAAGCTTTCTTT. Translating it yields CASSPGPNTEAFF.

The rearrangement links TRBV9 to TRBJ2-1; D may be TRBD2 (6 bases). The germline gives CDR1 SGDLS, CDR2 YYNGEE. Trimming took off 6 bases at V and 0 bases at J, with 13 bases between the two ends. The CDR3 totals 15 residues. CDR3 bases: TGTGCCAGCAATCCGGCCGGGAGCTCCTACAATGAGCAGTTCTTC. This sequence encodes CASNPAGSSYNEQFF.

For the CDR3, the DNA is TGCAGCGTTATCGCAACTAATGAAAAACTGTTTTTT. Residues: CSVIATNEKLFF. The V gene is TRBV29-1, the J gene TRBJ1-4; no reliable D call. The V end was cut by 5 bases, the J end by 0 bases, with 4 bases between. This CDR3 has 12 residues. CDR1 and CDR2 from the germline V gene are SQVTM and ANQGSEA.